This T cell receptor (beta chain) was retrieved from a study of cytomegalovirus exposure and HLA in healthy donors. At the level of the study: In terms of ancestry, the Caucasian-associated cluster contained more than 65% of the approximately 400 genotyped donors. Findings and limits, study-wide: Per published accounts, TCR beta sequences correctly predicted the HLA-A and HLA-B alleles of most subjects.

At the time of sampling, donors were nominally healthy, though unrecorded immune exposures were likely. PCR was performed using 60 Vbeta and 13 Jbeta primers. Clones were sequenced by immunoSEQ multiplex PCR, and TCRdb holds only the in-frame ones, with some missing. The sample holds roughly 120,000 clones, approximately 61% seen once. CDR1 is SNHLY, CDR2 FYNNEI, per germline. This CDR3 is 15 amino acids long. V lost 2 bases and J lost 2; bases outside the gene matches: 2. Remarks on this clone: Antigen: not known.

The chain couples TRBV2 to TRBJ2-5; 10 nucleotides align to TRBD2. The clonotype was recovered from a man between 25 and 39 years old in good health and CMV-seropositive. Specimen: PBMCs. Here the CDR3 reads CASSERTSGQETQYF. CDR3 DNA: TGTGCCAGCAGTGAACGGACTAGCGGTCAAGAGACCCAGTACTTC.